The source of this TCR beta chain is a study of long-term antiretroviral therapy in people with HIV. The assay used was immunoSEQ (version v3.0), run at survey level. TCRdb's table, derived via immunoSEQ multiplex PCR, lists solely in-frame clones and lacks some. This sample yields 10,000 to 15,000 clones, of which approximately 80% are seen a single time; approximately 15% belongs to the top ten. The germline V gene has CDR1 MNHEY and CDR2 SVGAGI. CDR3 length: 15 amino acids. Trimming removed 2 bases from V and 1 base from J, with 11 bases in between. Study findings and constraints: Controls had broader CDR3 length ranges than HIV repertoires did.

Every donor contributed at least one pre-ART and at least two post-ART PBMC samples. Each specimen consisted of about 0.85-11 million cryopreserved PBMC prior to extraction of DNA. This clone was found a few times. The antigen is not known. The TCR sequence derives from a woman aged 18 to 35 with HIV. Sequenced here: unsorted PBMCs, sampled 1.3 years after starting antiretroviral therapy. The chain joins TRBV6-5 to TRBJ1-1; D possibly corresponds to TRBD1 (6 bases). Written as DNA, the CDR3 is TGTGCCAGCAGTTACCAACAGGGTTGGAACACTGAAGCTTTCTTT. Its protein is CASSYQQGWNTEAFF.